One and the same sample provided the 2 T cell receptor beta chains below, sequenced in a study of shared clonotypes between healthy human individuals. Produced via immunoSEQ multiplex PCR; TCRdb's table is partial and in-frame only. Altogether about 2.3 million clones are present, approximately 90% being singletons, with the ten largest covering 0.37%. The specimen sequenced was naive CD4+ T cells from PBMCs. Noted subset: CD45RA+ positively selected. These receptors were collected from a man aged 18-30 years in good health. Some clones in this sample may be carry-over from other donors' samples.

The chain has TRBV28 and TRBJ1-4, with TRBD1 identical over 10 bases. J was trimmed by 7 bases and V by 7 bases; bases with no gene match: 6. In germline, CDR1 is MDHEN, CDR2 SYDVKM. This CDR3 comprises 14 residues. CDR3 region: CASTPGQGSEKLFF. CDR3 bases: TGTGCCAGCACCCCGGGACAGGGGAGTGAAAAACTGTTTTTT.

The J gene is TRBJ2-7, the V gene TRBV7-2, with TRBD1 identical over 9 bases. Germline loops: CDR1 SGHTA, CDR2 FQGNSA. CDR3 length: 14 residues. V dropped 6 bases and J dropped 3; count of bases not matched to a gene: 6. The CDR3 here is CASRRGQGNYEQYF. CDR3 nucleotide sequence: TGTGCCAGCAGGCGGGGACAGGGAAACTACGAGCAGTACTTC.